This is a list of T cell receptor beta chains from one sample in a study of cytomegalovirus exposure and HLA in healthy donors. Profiled with immunoSEQ multiplex PCR; TCRdb holds only in-frame clones, not every one. The sample contains about 150,000 clones, 55% to 80% of which appear only once. Sequencing was carried out using PBMCs. These TCRs come from a woman in her sixties or seventies in good health and CMV-seropositive. Each CDR3 is given with its conserved first and last residue. The D gene is left open where the match is weak. The size field is filled for only some rows; it gives once, few, many or a size class.

few | TRBJ2-7 | - | TRBV6-5 | CASSYSLDSYEQYF | TGTGCCAGCAGTTACTCGCTAGACTCCTACGAGCAGTACTTC
- | TRBJ2-7 | TRBD2 | TRBV23-1 | CASTPQIAGDESYEQYF | TGCGCCAGCACTCCGCAAATAGCGGGAGATGAGTCCTACGAGCAGTACTTC
- | TRBJ2-7 | TRBD2 | TRBV18 | CASSPTPIGAGLAGEDGQYF | TGTGCCAGCTCACCAACCCCCATCGGTGCGGGACTAGCGGGAGAAGATGGGCAGTACTTC
- | TRBJ1-2 | TRBD1 | TRBV6-5 | CASTRTGGDYGYTF | TGTGCCAGCACACGGACAGGGGGGGACTATGGCTACACCTTC
few | TRBJ1-2 | TRBD1 | TRBV25-1 | CASFWTGRGYTF | TGTGCCAGCTTCTGGACAGGGAGGGGCTACACCTTC
- | TRBJ1-5 | - | TRBV11-2 | CASSLGGQGNNQPQHF | TGTGCCAGCAGCTTAGGGGGGCAGGGTAACAATCAGCCCCAGCATTTT
- | TRBJ2-1 | - | TRBV29-1 | CSVWTRANEQFF | TGCAGCGTTTGGACCAGGGCCAATGAGCAGTTCTTC
few | TRBJ2-3 | TRBD1 | TRBV7-2 | CASSLVRQGSGTDTQYF | TGTGCCAGCAGCTTAGTCCGACAGGGGTCGGGCACAGATACGCAGTATTTT
few | TRBJ2-7 | TRBD1 | TRBV19 | CASSSHNRGLNEQYF | TGTGCCAGTAGTTCTCACAACAGGGGATTAAACGAGCAGTACTTC
few | TRBJ2-1 | - | TRBV7-3 | CASSPWGGPGEQFF | TGTGCCAGCAGTCCCTGGGGGGGGCCAGGGGAGCAGTTCTTC
- | TRBJ2-1 | TRBD2 | TRBV9 | CASSGFSGRNFHNEQFF | TGTGCCAGCAGCGGGTTTAGCGGGAGAAATTTCCACAATGAGCAGTTCTTC
few | TRBJ2-7 | TRBD2 | TRBV2 | CASSEAGLALEQYF | TGTGCCAGCAGTGAAGCTGGACTAGCGCTCGAGCAGTACTTC
- | TRBJ2-3 | TRBD1 | TRBV7-9 | CASSPNRGLGDTQYF | TGTGCCAGCAGCCCAAACAGGGGGCTGGGAGATACGCAGTATTTT
- | TRBJ2-2 | - | TRBV5-4 | CATLPGYGRTGELFF | TGTGCCACCCTTCCGGGGTACGGTCGGACCGGGGAGCTGTTTTTT
- | TRBJ1-1 | TRBD1 | TRBV6-5 | CASSLTGGGGEAFF | TGTGCCAGCAGTTTGACAGGGGGCGGGGGTGAAGCTTTCTTT
- | TRBJ2-1 | TRBD2 | TRBV28 | CASIAGGTISNEQFF | TGTGCCAGCATAGCGGGAGGGACAATTAGCAATGAGCAGTTCTTC
- | TRBJ2-3 | TRBD1 | TRBV15 | CATSRRPRDRPRTDTQYF | TGTGCCACCAGCAGACGCCCTCGGGACAGGCCTCGCACAGATACGCAGTATTTT
few | TRBJ2-5 | TRBD2 | TRBV9 | CASSVEWTSGRGGETQYF | TGTGCCAGCAGCGTCGAATGGACTAGCGGGAGGGGGGGAGAGACCCAGTACTTC
few | TRBJ2-2 | TRBD1 | TRBV7-9 | CASSPMDRVGTGELFF | TGTGCCAGCAGCCCCATGGACAGGGTGGGCACCGGGGAGCTGTTTTTT
- | TRBJ2-1 | TRBD2 | TRBV19 | CASSIGLAGVNEQFF | TGTGCCAGTAGTATCGGACTAGCGGGAGTCAATGAGCAGTTCTTC
few | TRBJ2-3 | - | TRBV15 | CATATGDSDTQYF | TGTGCCACCGCGACAGGTGACTCAGATACGCAGTATTTT
few | TRBJ2-7 | TRBD1 | TRBV4-1 | CASSQDPGQGTYEQYF | TGCGCCAGCAGCCAAGACCCGGGACAGGGTACGTACGAGCAGTACTTC
- | TRBJ2-1 | TRBD2 | TRBV7-8 | CASSLGSGRADEQFF | TGTGCCAGCAGCTTAGGTAGCGGGAGGGCCGATGAGCAGTTCTTC
- | TRBJ2-1 | - | TRBV29-1 | CSVARIVDNEQFF | TGCAGCGTTGCCAGGATTGTCGACAATGAGCAGTTCTTC
- | TRBJ1-1 | TRBD1 | TRBV10-3 | CAIRGGQYTEAFF | TGTGCCATCAGGGGGGGACAGTACACTGAAGCTTTCTTT
few | TRBJ2-7 | TRBD1 | TRBV10-2 | CASRGDSNPPLNEQYF | TGCGCCAGCAGGGGGGACAGCAACCCCCCCCTCAACGAGCAGTACTTC
few | TRBJ2-3 | TRBD2 | TRBV14 | CASRQAGEADTQYF | TGTGCCAGCAGACAAGCGGGAGAAGCAGATACGCAGTATTTT
- | TRBJ1-1 | - | TRBV10-3 | CATQDRMNTEAFF | TGTGCCACCCAAGACAGGATGAACACTGAAGCTTTCTTT
- | TRBJ2-1 | TRBD1 | TRBV7-3 | CASSPRTGSYNEQFF | TGTGCCAGCAGCCCGAGGACAGGCTCCTACAATGAGCAGTTCTTC
- | TRBJ1-1 | - | TRBV18 | CASSPSGQPNTEAFF | TGTGCCAGCTCACCCTCAGGACAGCCGAACACTGAAGCTTTCTTT
- | TRBJ2-1 | - | TRBV5-1 | CASSPVERSSYNEQFF | TGCGCCAGCAGCCCGGTCGAGAGGAGCTCCTACAATGAGCAGTTCTTC
few | TRBJ2-5 | - | TRBV9 | CASSVVGGQETQYF | TGTGCCAGCAGCGTAGTGGGGGGCCAAGAGACCCAGTACTTC
- | TRBJ1-2 | - | TRBV7-2 | CASSLYTGVPEGYTF | TGTGCCAGCAGCTTATATACGGGGGTTCCTGAAGGCTACACCTTC
few | TRBJ2-5 | - | TRBV28 | CASSLAGRETQYF | TGTGCCAGCAGTTTAGCGGGGAGAGAGACCCAGTACTTC
- | TRBJ2-7 | TRBD1 | TRBV5-1 | CASSPSGQDYEQYF | TGCGCCAGCAGCCCCTCGGGACAGGACTACGAGCAGTACTTC
- | TRBJ2-7 | - | TRBV28 | CASSLLNGKSEQYF | TGTGCCAGCAGTTTACTAAACGGGAAGAGCGAGCAGTACTTC
- | TRBJ2-7 | TRBD2 | TRBV5-1 | CASSLVAGPYEQYF | TGCGCCAGCAGCTTGGTAGCGGGGCCCTACGAGCAGTACTTC
once | TRBJ1-5 | - | TRBV7-2 | CASSLGRLGGPQHF | TGTGCCAGCAGTCTCGGACGGTTGGGGGGGCCCCAGCATTTT
- | TRBJ1-1 | - | TRBV28 | CASSFTGRSSEAFF | TGTGCCAGCAGTTTTACGGGGAGGTCGAGCGAAGCTTTCTTT
- | TRBJ1-1 | - | TRBV28 | CASSSQKTGLNTEAFF | TGTGCCAGCAGTTCCCAGAAGACAGGCCTGAACACTGAAGCTTTCTTT
- | TRBJ2-2 | TRBD2 | TRBV5-1 | CASSRLADTGELFF | TGCGCCAGCAGCCGACTAGCCGACACCGGGGAGCTGTTTTTT
- | TRBJ2-3 | TRBD1 | TRBV5-1 | CASSLAGQGITDTQYF | TGCGCCAGCAGCTTGGCGGGACAGGGTATCACAGATACGCAGTATTTT
- | TRBJ1-2 | - | TRBV5-6 | CATSTASNYGYTF | TGTGCCACCTCGACAGCCTCTAACTATGGCTACACCTTC
few | TRBJ2-1 | - | TRBV9 | CASSAPGGVVHNEQFF | TGTGCCAGCAGCGCCCCTGGAGGGGTGGTCCACAATGAGCAGTTCTTC
- | TRBJ2-5 | TRBD1 | TRBV4-1 | CASSHFGQGAQGETQYF | TGCGCCAGCAGCCATTTTGGACAGGGGGCGCAGGGAGAGACCCAGTACTTC
- | TRBJ2-7 | TRBD2 | TRBV4-2 | CASSQFTSGTLEQYF | TGTGCCAGCAGCCAATTTACTAGCGGGACTCTCGAGCAGTACTTC
- | TRBJ1-2 | TRBD1 | TRBV6-1 | CASRLPGGNYGYTF | TGTGCCAGCAGACTCCCAGGGGGCAACTATGGCTACACCTTC
few | TRBJ1-2 | TRBD1 | TRBV2 | CASRERDRANYGYTF | TGTGCCAGCAGGGAGAGGGACAGGGCTAACTATGGCTACACCTTC
once | TRBJ1-5 | - | TRBV19 | CASSSPGGHNQPQHF | TGTGCCAGTAGTTCGCCGGGGGGGCACAATCAGCCCCAGCATTTT
- | TRBJ2-7 | - | TRBV5-1 | CASSLEFGSGEQYF | TGCGCCAGCAGCTTGGAGTTCGGGAGCGGGGAGCAGTACTTC
- | TRBJ2-2 | TRBD2 | TRBV7-9 | CASIGKREATGELFF | TGTGCCAGCATCGGGAAGCGGGAGGCCACCGGGGAGCTGTTTTTT
few | TRBJ2-7 | TRBD2 | TRBV11-2 | CASSSGLAGVSEQYF | TGTGCCAGCAGCTCGGGACTAGCGGGAGTGTCTGAGCAGTACTTC